Below, 24 T cell receptor beta chains from the same sample are listed, as sequenced in a study of patients and donors after allogeneic stem cell transplantation. TCRdb fed the RT-PCR reads into MiXCR, producing one record per CDR3 protein. The data contain 920,000 or so distinct CDR3 sequences, roughly 18% of them singletons. Sequences were obtained from blood, either unsorted or a sorted T cell fraction (not recorded which). Every receptor here comes from a human donor who was either an allogeneic HSCT recipient or a stem cell or donor lymphocyte infusion donor (not recorded which). It is not recorded whose cells these are; they may come from a transplant donor.

The chain couples TRBV27 to TRBJ2-1; D might be TRBD1 or TRBD2, each matching 5 bases. Germline CDR1 and CDR2: MNHEY and SMNVEV (reference sequence). There are 14 residues in the CDR3. The ends were cut back, 8 bases at V and 0 bases at J, with 11 bases in the middle. In nucleotides, the CDR3 is TGTGCCAGCGAATCAGGGAGCTCCTACAATGAGCAGTTCTTC. Protein product: CASESGSSYNEQFF.

The J gene is TRBJ2-2, the V gene TRBV24-1; no firm D call. V was shortened by 4 bases and J by 6 bases, with 8 bases between the two germline ends. The germline V gene encodes CDR1 KGHDR and CDR2 SFDVKD. The CDR3 is made up of 13 amino acids. CDR3 DNA sequence: TGTGCCACCAGTGACCAGGCATCCGGGGAGCTGTTTTTT. Translated: CATSDQASGELFF.

The table lists this clonotype with a few counts. This sequence joins TRBV4-2 and TRBJ1-4, with D perhaps matching TRBD1 (6 bases). CDR3 size: 16 residues. The germline V gene encodes CDR1 LGHNA and CDR2 YNFKEQ. Trimming stripped 4 bases from V and 3 bases from J, with 15 bases between. CDR3 in DNA: TGTGCCAGCAGCCCCTCAGACAGGAGTGCTAATGAAAAACTGTTTTTT. Protein: CASSPSDRSANEKLFF.

This clonotype appeared many times. V usage is TRBV12-3 or TRBV12-4 and J usage is TRBJ1-1; tentatively, D is TRBD1 (5 bases). V lost 3 bases and J lost 3, with 8 bases in between. The CDR3 has 13 residues. CDR3: CASSFQGHTEAFF. As DNA, the CDR3 is TGTGCCAGCAGTTTTCAGGGCCACACTGAAGCTTTCTTT.

The chain uses TRBV7-2 and TRBJ1-4; no clear D gene. The CDR3 runs to 13 residues. CDR1 SGHTA and CDR2 FQGNSA come from the germline V gene. The V and J ends lost 6 bases and 6 bases respectively, with 11 bases between them. CDR3 sequence (DNA): TGTGCCAGCAGTGGCAGGCTGGATGAAAAACTGTTTTTT. Translation: CASSGRLDEKLFF. Drawing the rest from reference TRBV7-2 and TRBJ1-4, the complete variable domain is GAGVSQSPSNKVTEKGKDVELRCDPISGHTALYWYRQSLGQGLEFLIYFQGNSAPDKSGLPSDRFSAERTGGSVSTLTIQRTQQEDSAVYLCASSGRLDEKLFFGSGTQLSVL.

The chain combines TRBV9 with TRBJ2-1; 12 bases align to TRBD2. CDR1 is SGDLS and CDR2 is YYNGEE in the germline V gene. The CDR3 covers 16 residues. V trimming: 4 bases; J trimming: 8 bases; junction bases outside the gene matches: 10. The CDR3 sequence: CASSPRSSGRGDEQFF. The CDR3 DNA follows: TGTGCCAGCAGCCCCCGTTCTAGCGGGAGGGGGGATGAGCAGTTCTTC.

This clonotype has more than one count but fewer than ten. The rearrangement uses TRBV7-2 and TRBJ2-7, with D possibly matching TRBD1 (6 bases). V was cut by 6 bases and J by 6 bases, with 21 bases left in between. The CDR3 has 15 amino acids. In germline, CDR1 is SGHTA, CDR2 FQGNSA. CDR3 amino acids: CASRPTGHIMSEQYF. For the CDR3, the DNA is TGTGCCAGCAGACCGACGGGACACATTATGAGCGAGCAGTACTTC.

In this sample, this clonotype turned up a few times. The rearrangement uses TRBV25-1 and TRBJ1-2; TRBD1 is a possible D gene (6 bases). CDR1 and CDR2 (germline): MGHDK, SYGVNS. V shed 6 bases and J shed 0 bases, with 8 bases lying between them. This CDR3 comprises 13 residues. The CDR3 protein is CASSQGTNYGYTF. In DNA, the CDR3 is TGTGCCAGCAGCCAGGGGACTAACTATGGCTACACCTTC.

This clonotype was counted between two and nine times. The chain joins TRBV29-1 to TRBJ2-7, with D possibly TRBD1 on 5 matching bases. Germline V lookup: CDR1 SQVTM, CDR2 ANQGSEA. V dropped 1 base and J dropped 5 bases, with 9 bases sitting between them. The CDR3 loop spans 12 amino acids. CDR3 nucleotides: TGCAGCGTTGAAGGGGCAGGGAACGAGCAGTACTTC. Its translation: CSVEGAGNEQYF.

This clonotype occurred many times. The rearrangement links TRBV12-3 or TRBV12-4 to TRBJ1-1, with D unclear. The CDR3 runs to 13 residues. Trimming left V 6 bases short and J 0 bases short, with 8 bases between. CDR3 sequence reads: CASRETVNTEAFF. The CDR3 DNA reads TGTGCCAGCAGGGAAACGGTGAACACTGAAGCTTTCTTT.

The V gene is TRBV28, the J gene TRBJ2-5; D may be TRBD2 (6 bases). The germline V and J ends were trimmed by 11 bases and 2 bases, with 12 bases remaining between them. Looked up from germline, CDR1 is MDHEN and CDR2 is SYDVKM. The CDR3 contains 12 residues. The CDR3 coding sequence is TGTGCCCTTGGGGGGAGTCAAGAGACCCAGTACTTC. Residues: CALGGSQETQYF.

The chain is built from TRBV7-9 and TRBJ2-1; D assignment may be TRBD1 or TRBD2 (5 bases each). V was cut by 1 base and J by 5 bases, with 15 bases left in between. Germline V gene lookup returns CDR1 SEHNR and CDR2 FQNEAQ (reference sequence). There are 16 residues in the CDR3. The CDR3 region is CASSLGDVNYNNEQFF. In nucleotides, the CDR3 is TGTGCCAGCAGCTTAGGGGACGTGAATTATAACAATGAGCAGTTCTTC.

The chain links TRBV20-1 to TRBJ2-5; 8 bases agree with TRBD1. CDR1 and CDR2 (germline): DFQATT, SNEGSKA (reference sequence). The V and J ends lost 0 bases and 4 bases, in that order; junction bases with no gene match: 13. The CDR3 totals 17 residues. The CDR3 sequence is CSAREGVRTGLVETQYF. Written as DNA, the CDR3 is TGCAGTGCTAGAGAGGGTGTCAGGACAGGGTTGGTAGAGACCCAGTACTTC.

In its sample, this clonotype was seen many times. The chain links TRBV12-3 or TRBV12-4 to TRBJ2-7; possible D gene TRBD2, 5 bases. The CDR3 has 12 residues. V lost 5 bases and J 2 bases, leaving 7 bases between the germline ends. The CDR3 DNA is TGTGCCAGCAGTGTCGGGACCTACGAGCAGTACTTC. It specifies CASSVGTYEQYF.

J is TRBJ2-1 and V is TRBV27, with 14 nucleotides matching TRBD2. Germline lookup yields CDR1 MNHEY and CDR2 SMNVEV (reference sequence). The trim removed 2 bases at V and 8 bases at J, leaving 14 bases unmatched. The CDR3 contains 19 residues. The CDR3, as DNA: TGTGCCAGCAGTTTAGATCCGAAGACTAGCGGGAGGGCCATGGATGAGCAGTTCTTC. Protein product: CASSLDPKTSGRAMDEQFF.

This chain uses TRBV7-9 with TRBJ2-7, with D tentatively TRBD1 (6 bases). In germline, CDR1 is SEHNR, CDR2 FQNEAQ (reference sequence). Trimming took off 6 bases at V and 1 base at J, with 13 bases between the two ends. The CDR3 has 14 amino acids. CDR3 in DNA: TGTGCCAGCAGTCGGACAGAGCTTTCCTACGAGCAGTACTTC. This encodes CASSRTELSYEQYF.

The chain uses TRBV27 and TRBJ2-3, with D perhaps TRBD1 (5 bases). CDR1 is MNHEY, CDR2 SMNVEV, per germline (reference sequence). The CDR3 covers 15 residues. V was shortened by 3 bases and J by 2 bases, with 12 bases between the two germline ends. The chain's CDR3 is CASSFRQGNTDTQYF. CDR3 DNA sequence: TGTGCCAGCAGTTTTAGGCAGGGAAACACAGATACGCAGTATTTT.

The V call is TRBV3-1, the J call TRBJ2-1; 11 bases agree with TRBD2. V shed 5 bases, J shed 2 bases, and the junction held 11 bases outside the gene matches. CDR1 LGHDT and CDR2 YNNKEL come from the germline V gene (reference sequence). The CDR3 sequence is 18 residues long. The CDR3 DNA follows: TGTGCCAGCAGCACGAGGGCTAGCGGGAGGACCACCTACAATGAGCAGTTCTTC. The encoded protein is CASSTRASGRTTYNEQFF.

The gene calls are TRBV11-2 and TRBJ2-4; D perhaps matches TRBD2 (6 bases). Between the trimmed V and J ends, which lost 2 bases and 2 bases, there was a span of 25 bases. Germline V gene data show CDR1 as SGHAT and CDR2 as FQNNGV. This CDR3 spans 20 amino acids. This CDR3 reads CASSLFEAGFSMSTKNIQYF. The CDR3, as DNA: TGTGCCAGCAGCTTATTCGAGGCGGGGTTCTCTATGTCGACCAAAAACATTCAGTACTTC.

The sample holds many counts of this clonotype. The CDR3 region is CSASANNSPLHF. Written as DNA, the CDR3 is TGCAGTGCGAGTGCTAATAATTCACCCCTCCACTTT. The chain recombines TRBV20-1 with TRBJ1-6; no clear D gene. The CDR3 runs to 12 residues. Germline V gives CDR1 DFQATT, CDR2 SNEGSKA (reference sequence). The germline V and J ends were trimmed by 6 bases and 5 bases, with 8 bases remaining between them.

This sequence joins TRBV3-1 and TRBJ2-3, with 8 bases that match TRBD2. This CDR3 has 16 residues. Germline CDR1 and CDR2: LGHDT and YNNKEL (reference sequence). V dropped 4 bases and J dropped 5; count of bases not matched to a gene: 11. The DNA for the CDR3 is TGTGCCAGCAGCCCCCCCTACGGGGGGGGCAAAGATACGCAGTATTTT. Amino acids: CASSPPYGGGKDTQYF.

This clonotype was detected only a few times. This chain links TRBV18 with TRBJ1-1; TRBD1 is a possible D gene (5 bases). This CDR3 comprises 16 residues. Germline assignment: CDR1 KGHSH and CDR2 LQKENI. The V end was cut by 6 bases, the J end by 3 bases, with 20 bases between. The CDR3 region has the DNA TGTGCCAGCTCCCGGGGACCCTGGGGGGGAGACACTGAAGCTTTCTTT. This translates into CASSRGPWGGDTEAFF.

This clonotype was recorded many times. V gene TRBV12-3 or TRBV12-4 combines with J gene TRBJ2-7, with unresolved D. This CDR3 is 13 amino acids long. V lost 1 base to trimming and J lost 3 bases, with 7 bases between them. The CDR3 here is CASSLVQNYEQYF. CDR3 nucleotides: TGTGCCAGCAGTTTAGTACAGAACTACGAGCAGTACTTC.

This chain links TRBV12-3 or TRBV12-4 with TRBJ2-3; D call uncertain. This CDR3 spans 11 amino acids. V lost 4 bases, J lost 5 bases, and 4 bases lay in between. The CDR3 reads CASSSKDTQYF. CDR3 DNA: TGTGCCAGCAGTTCGAAAGATACGCAGTATTTT.